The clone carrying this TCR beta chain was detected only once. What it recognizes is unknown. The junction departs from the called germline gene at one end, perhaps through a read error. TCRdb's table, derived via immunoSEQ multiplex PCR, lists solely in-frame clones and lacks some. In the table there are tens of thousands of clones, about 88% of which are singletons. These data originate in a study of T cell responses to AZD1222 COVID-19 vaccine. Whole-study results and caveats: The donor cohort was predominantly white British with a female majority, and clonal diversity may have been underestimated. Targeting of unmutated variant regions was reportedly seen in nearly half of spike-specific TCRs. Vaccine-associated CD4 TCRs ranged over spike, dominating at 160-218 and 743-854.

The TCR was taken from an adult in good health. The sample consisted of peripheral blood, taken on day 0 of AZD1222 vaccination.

The CDR3 region has the DNA TGTGCCAGCGGCTTAGGGGGGGTAACTGAAGCTTTCTTT. Amino acid sequence: CASGLGGVTEAFF. The chain combines TRBV7-8 with TRBJ1-1; perhaps TRBD1 as D (6 bases). The length of the CDR3 is 13 residues. Looked up from germline, CDR1 is SGHVS and CDR2 is FQNEAQ.